Shown below are 28 T cell receptor beta chains from a single sample sequenced in a study of shared T cell receptors in the human thymus (dated by TCRdb to the early 2020s). The library was built by means of the immunoSEQ multiplex PCR assay. In TCRdb, the immuneACCESS table is reduced to in-frame sequences with V and J assigned. These tables do not hold every clone; where another copy was compared, an unresolved V gene accounts for under half, and the others remain unexplained. The sample table holds almost 550,000 clones, of which approximately 78% were seen once. In total, the top ten clones hold around 0.012% of the sample. The same specimen was also included in a second study, on human thymus T cells.

The material sequenced was thymocytes. These receptors were collected from a boy under three years old with a congenital heart defect. Donor details come from another sample of the same person, matched by shared clones.

This clone showed up just a few times. The rearrangement uses TRBV2 and TRBJ2-7, with TRBD1 as a possible D gene (6 bases). The CDR3 has 14 amino acids. The germline CDR1 and CDR2 sequences are SNHLY and FYNNEI. Trimming removed 5 bases at V and 3 bases at J, with 14 bases between. The CDR3 bases are TGTGCCAGCAGTTTCATCCGGGACATCTACGAGCAGTACTTC. Its protein is CASSFIRDIYEQYF.

This clone occurred once. The V gene is TRBV29-1, the J gene TRBJ1-1, with TRBD1 matching 7 bases. The CDR3 has 13 amino acids. The trim removed 0 bases at V and 5 bases at J, leaving 3 bases unmatched. CDR1 and CDR2 from the germline V gene are SQVTM and ANQGSEA. CDR3 sequence (DNA): TGCAGCGTTGAAGATCACAGGGGTACTGAAGCTTTCTTT. Amino acid sequence: CSVEDHRGTEAFF. Full variable domain (missing parts from reference TRBV29-1 and TRBJ1-1): SAVISQKPSRDICQRGTSLTIQCQVDSQVTMMFWYRQQPGQSLTLIATANQGSEATYESGFVIDKFPISRPNLTFSTLTVSNMSPEDSSIYLCSVEDHRGTEAFFGQGTRLTVV.

The V gene is TRBV9, the J gene TRBJ1-4; weak D call: TRBD1 (5 bases). The germline CDR1 and CDR2 sequences are SGDLS and YYNGEE. V dropped 4 bases and J dropped 3 bases, with 13 bases sitting between them. The CDR3 loop spans 15 amino acids. The CDR3 sequence: CASSPRQSANEKLFF. The CDR3 DNA reads TGTGCCAGCAGCCCTCGACAGTCGGCTAATGAAAAACTGTTTTTT.

V and J are TRBV2 and TRBJ2-2; 10 bases fit TRBD2. Germline V lookup: CDR1 SNHLY, CDR2 FYNNEI. CDR3 size: 18 residues. V shed 1 base and J 4 bases; nucleotides not matched to a gene: 9. The CDR3 region is CASSEGASGRVGTGELFF. In nucleotides, the CDR3 is TGTGCCAGCAGTGAAGGAGCTAGCGGGAGAGTCGGCACCGGGGAGCTGTTTTTT.

This chain links TRBV7-9 with TRBJ2-5; D is unresolved. V lost 5 bases and J 0 bases, leaving 13 bases between the germline ends. CDR3 length equals 15 residues. The germline gives CDR1 SEHNR, CDR2 FQNEAQ (reference sequence). The CDR3 region is CASSVGRPHQETQYF. Here the CDR3 DNA reads TGTGCCAGCAGCGTGGGCCGACCCCACCAAGAGACCCAGTACTTC.

The chain links TRBV5-4 to TRBJ2-1, with 10 positions matching TRBD2. This CDR3 is built from 16 residues. Per germline, CDR1 SGHNT and CDR2 YYREEE (reference sequence). Losses at the gene ends were 0 bases for V and 9 bases for J; bases not matched to a gene: 9. CDR3 protein: CASSLAPAGGAGEQFF. CDR3 DNA: TGTGCCAGCAGCTTGGCCCCAGCGGGAGGGGCAGGTGAGCAGTTCTTC.

In DNA, the CDR3 is TGTGCCAGCAGCTTAGGAGGACTAGCGGGAGTAGGACCCTACGAGCAGTACTTC. Residues: CASSLGGLAGVGPYEQYF. The chain couples TRBV11-2 to TRBJ2-7, with 13 nucleotides matching TRBD2. CDR1 SGHAT and CDR2 FQNNGV come from the germline V gene. The CDR3 runs to 18 residues. V shed 1 base, J shed 2 bases, and the junction held 8 bases outside the gene matches.

The chain joins TRBV13 to TRBJ2-3; 9 nucleotides line up with TRBD2. The CDR3 runs 17 residues. Looked up from germline, CDR1 is PRHDT and CDR2 is FYEKMQ (reference sequence). The junction had 9 bases not matched to a gene; V was cut back by 4 bases and J by 1 base. DNA of the CDR3: TGTGCCAGCAGCTCCCCTTTGCGGGAGGGTGGCACAGATACGCAGTATTTT. Encoded protein: CASSSPLREGGTDTQYF.

The CDR3 loop reads CASGFGQFQVATNEKLFF. CDR3 DNA: TGTGCTAGTGGCTTCGGACAGTTTCAAGTTGCAACTAATGAAAAACTGTTTTTT. The chain employs TRBV12-5 and TRBJ1-4; weak D call: TRBD1 (6 bases). The CDR3 spans 18 residues. V lost 6 bases and J 0 bases, leaving 20 bases between the germline ends. The germline CDR1 and CDR2 sequences are LGHNT and FRNRAP.

This clone appeared once. V usage is TRBV27 and J usage is TRBJ2-7; D call uncertain. The germline V gene has CDR1 MNHEY and CDR2 SMNVEV (reference sequence). The CDR3 sequence is 13 residues long. Trimming stripped 9 bases from V and 5 bases from J, with 17 bases between. The CDR3 nucleotides are TGTGCCAGACCTTCGGCGAGGTGCAACGAGCAGTACTTC. It translates to CARPSARCNEQYF.

The chain is built from TRBV7-2 and TRBJ2-7, with a possible D match to TRBD2 (5 bases). The CDR3 sequence is 14 residues long. The germline V and J ends were trimmed by 5 bases and 2 bases, with 13 bases remaining between them. The germline CDR1 and CDR2 sequences are SGHTA and FQGNSA. The CDR3: CASSPSGTPYEQYF. CDR3 nucleotides: TGTGCCAGCAGCCCCAGCGGAACCCCCTACGAGCAGTACTTC.

This chain joins TRBV27 and TRBJ1-2; D unresolved. The germline V and J ends were trimmed by 4 bases and 8 bases, with 11 bases remaining between them. The germline CDR1 and CDR2 sequences are MNHEY and SMNVEV (reference sequence). This CDR3 has 12 amino acids. The CDR3 here is CASSSAGGGYTF. CDR3 nucleotide sequence: TGTGCCAGCAGTTCTGCAGGAGGCGGCTACACCTTC.

V and J are TRBV29-1 and TRBJ1-2; TRBD1 matches at 7 bases. The length of the CDR3 is 12 residues. Germline assignment: CDR1 SQVTM and CDR2 ANQGSEA. V shed 2 bases, J shed 10 bases, and the junction held 7 bases outside the gene matches. This CDR3 is CSVELQGHNYTF. CDR3 sequence (DNA): TGCAGCGTTGAATTACAGGGGCATAACTACACCTTC. The full variable domain, its missing parts supplied by reference TRBV29-1 and TRBJ1-2, is SAVISQKPSRDICQRGTSLTIQCQVDSQVTMMFWYRQQPGQSLTLIATANQGSEATYESGFVIDKFPISRPNLTFSTLTVSNMSPEDSSIYLCSVELQGHNYTFGSGTRLTVV.

V gene TRBV6-6 combines with J gene TRBJ2-5; a weak D match, TRBD1 (5 bases). The germline CDR1 and CDR2 sequences are MNHNY and SVGAGI (reference sequence). The CDR3 totals 16 residues. With 2 bases removed from V and 5 bases from J, the gap between germline ends came to 18 bases. CDR3 protein: CASSYPPPQGTETQYF. CDR3 DNA: TGTGCCAGCAGTTACCCACCACCCCAGGGAACCGAGACCCAGTACTTC.

The chain joins TRBV28 to TRBJ2-3; D is perhaps TRBD1 (6 bases). Trimming stripped 3 bases from V and 6 bases from J, with 16 bases between. The germline CDR1 and CDR2 sequences are MDHEN and SYDVKM. This CDR3 has 15 residues. CDR3: CASSLLRGGRDTQYF. The DNA of the CDR3 is TGTGCCAGCAGTTTGTTACGAGGGGGACGGGATACGCAGTATTTT.

J is TRBJ1-2 and V is TRBV7-2; maybe TRBD1 (6 bases). From germline, CDR1 is SGHTA and CDR2 FQGNSA. Trimming removed 4 bases at V and 5 bases at J, with 17 bases between. The CDR3 consists of 15 residues. The CDR3 coding sequence is TGTGCCAGCAGCTCCCAAAGAGGGGGAAGGTATGGCTACACCTTC. Amino acid sequence: CASSSQRGGRYGYTF.

The chain joins TRBV6-5 to TRBJ1-5; tentatively, D is TRBD1 (5 bases). Trimming took off 4 bases at V and 4 bases at J, with 8 bases between the two ends. CDR3 length: 13 residues. Germline V gene sequence: CDR1 MNHEY, CDR2 SVGAGI. The CDR3: CASSFRENQPQHF. DNA of the CDR3: TGTGCCAGCAGTTTCAGGGAAAATCAGCCCCAGCATTTT.

This clone was picked up a small number of times. The CDR3 DNA reads TGCGCCAGCAGCCGAAAGTCGGGTCGGGTCGGGGGCACTGAAGCTTTCTTT. Translated: CASSRKSGRVGGTEAFF. This chain uses TRBV4-3 with TRBJ1-1; maybe TRBD1 (5 bases). The germline V gene has CDR1 LGHNA and CDR2 YSLEER. Trimming shortened V by 4 bases and J by 4 bases, and 22 bases separated the two germline ends. This CDR3 spans 17 amino acids.

This clone was picked up one time. The chain has TRBV30 and TRBJ2-7; 10 bases are a match to TRBD2. CDR1 and CDR2 (germline): GTSNPN, SVGIG (reference sequence). The V segment lost 3 bases and the J segment 3 bases; nucleotides outside the gene matches: 8. This CDR3 has 15 amino acids. In DNA, the CDR3 is TGTGCCTGGAGCCCGCAGCTAGCGGGAGTCTACGAGCAGTACTTC. Translating it yields CAWSPQLAGVYEQYF.

This clone has only a few counts. The chain combines TRBV23-1 with TRBJ2-3; D is ambiguous. TRBV23-1 is marked as an open reading frame, function uncertain. CDR3 size: 15 residues. V lost 6 bases, J lost 0 bases, and 13 bases lay in between. The CDR3 loop is CASSHKRISTDTQYF. Here the CDR3 DNA reads TGCGCCAGCAGCCACAAGCGCATCAGCACAGATACGCAGTATTTT.

The rearrangement joins TRBV28 to TRBJ2-1; 13 nucleotides agree with TRBD2. Germline-derived CDR1 and CDR2 are MDHEN and SYDVKM. The CDR3 has 15 residues. V dropped 3 bases and J dropped 9; count of bases not matched to a gene: 5. The CDR3 sequence is CASSFGGLAGAEQFF. DNA for the CDR3: TGTGCCAGCAGTTTCGGCGGACTAGCGGGAGCTGAGCAGTTCTTC.

The CDR3 bases are TGTGCCATCAGTGTTGGGGCGGACAGACGCTATGGCTACACCTTC. Translation gives CAISVGADRRYGYTF. The chain links TRBV10-3 to TRBJ1-2; tentatively, D is TRBD1 (6 bases). Trimming stripped 4 bases from V and 4 bases from J, with 16 bases between. From germline, CDR1 is ENHRY and CDR2 SYGVKD. The CDR3 totals 15 residues.

This clone has just a few counts. The gene calls are TRBV7-6 and TRBJ2-3, with 12 bases identical to TRBD2. From germline, CDR1 is SGHVS and CDR2 FNYEAQ. The CDR3 consists of 16 residues. V was pared by 5 bases and J by 2 bases, with 5 bases of the junction left unmatched. The CDR3 nucleotides are TGTGCCAGCAGCCGGGGACTAGCGGGTTTCACAGATACGCAGTATTTT. This codes for CASSRGLAGFTDTQYF.

The V and J genes are TRBV27 and TRBJ2-7; 7 bases agree with TRBD2. Germline lookup yields CDR1 MNHEY and CDR2 SMNVEV (reference sequence). The CDR3 runs to 14 residues. Trimming removed 5 bases from V and 2 bases from J; junction bases left unmatched: 6. CDR3 in amino acids: CASSGELAAYEQYF. Written as DNA, the CDR3 is TGTGCCAGCAGTGGGGAGCTAGCGGCCTACGAGCAGTACTTC.

This chain links TRBV14 with TRBJ1-1; 8 bases line up with TRBD1. The germline CDR1 and CDR2 sequences are SGHDN and FVKESK. V shed 4 bases and J 1 base; nucleotides not matched to a gene: 5. The CDR3 runs to 15 residues. The CDR3 bases are TGTGCCAGCAGCCCGCGACAGGGGAGGAACACTGAAGCTTTCTTT. Translation gives CASSPRQGRNTEAFF.

This clone turned up a few times. This chain connects TRBV28 to TRBJ2-7; 9 nucleotides align to TRBD2. Germline CDR1 reads MDHEN; CDR2 reads SYDVKM. The CDR3 has 18 residues. V lost 3 bases and J lost 6; bases outside the gene matches: 18. CDR3 protein: CASSFGLVLASGTREQYF. Written as DNA, the CDR3 is TGTGCCAGCAGTTTCGGGTTAGTCTTGGCTAGCGGGACCCGCGAGCAGTACTTC.

J is TRBJ1-5 and V is TRBV2; D is undetermined. Between the trimmed V and J ends, which lost 6 bases and 0 bases, there was a span of 12 bases. Germline-derived CDR1 and CDR2 are SNHLY and FYNNEI. The CDR3 is 15 residues long. As DNA, the CDR3 is TGTGCCAGCAGGGCCGGGTGTGATAGCAATCAGCCCCAGCATTTT. Protein product: CASRAGCDSNQPQHF.

The chain carries TRBV10-2 and TRBJ1-2; D perhaps matches TRBD1 (6 bases). This CDR3 region has 12 residues. The V and J ends lost 6 bases and 4 bases respectively, with 9 bases between them. Germline V lookup: CDR1 WSHSY, CDR2 SAAADI. CDR3 amino acids: CASRDSSYGYTF. The CDR3 DNA reads as TGCGCCAGCAGGGACAGCAGCTATGGCTACACCTTC.